This entry concerns a single TCR beta chain. The sample originates from a study of blood T cell repertoires in COVID-19. Whole-study context: The samples span acute and convalescent COVID-19 from the United States, Italy and Spain. The cDNA or gDNA used as material had been derived from T cells, B-cell-depleted T cells, or PBMCs.

As originally analysed: Estimates of nucleated cell counts were drawn from the amplification of reference gene primers. The protocol was immunoSEQ multiplex PCR, while the TCRdb copy is restricted to in-frame clones and leaves out a portion. D and trimming were read from the DNA, whereas the V and J calls and clone size are those reported in that table. The sample comprises 60,000 to 85,000 clones, roughly 80% of which are singletons, and 15% to 20% rests with the top ten. The CDR3 length is 15 residues. Trimming at V came to 1 base and at J to 0 bases, leaving 2 bases not matched to a gene. CDR1 SGHTA and CDR2 FQGNSA come from the germline V gene.

The chain couples TRBV7-2 to TRBJ2-7, with 8 bases lining up with TRBD1. The material sequenced was peripheral blood. The source is a woman in her sixties with acute or convalescent COVID-19. This CDR3 reads CASSLGQGLSYEQYF. In nucleotides, the CDR3 is TGTGCCAGCAGCTTAGGACAGGGGCTCTCCTACGAGCAGTACTTC.